What follows are 19 T cell receptor delta chains derived from one specimen sequenced in a study of γδ T cells in repeated Plasmodium falciparum infection. Vgamma9/Vdelta2+ and Vdelta2-negative gammadelta T cells were flow-sorted from PBMC for bulk sequencing. TCRdb re-called the multiplex PCR reads through CATT. The table shows about 57,000 delta-chain clones, with around 1.7% occurring only once. Sequenced input: gamma-delta T cells from blood. The receptor set was obtained from a pool of human donors (malaria-infected and uninfected, not separated).

A few counts support this clone. A far larger clone lies a single base away; this is likely a read error. The same CDR3 is also encoded by other DNA sequences in this sample. The chain joins TRDV1 to TRDJ1, with a tentative D call TRDD2 (8 bases). The V end lost 4 bases, the J end lost 2 bases, and 32 bases lay between the germline ends. Germline loops: CDR1 TSWWSYY, CDR2 QGS. This CDR3 region has 21 residues. The CDR3, as DNA: TGTGCTCTTGGGGGGTTCGCCTTCCTAAGGTTTACTGGGGACTATACCGATAAACTCATCTTT. Its protein product is CALGGFAFLRFTGDYTDKLIF.

This clone was recorded a few times. A read error is likely here: a far larger clone is one base away. Additional DNA sequences in this sample encode the identical CDR3. The rearrangement uses TRDV3 and TRDJ1, with 9 bases matching TRDD3. V trimming: 3 bases; J trimming: 3 bases; junction bases outside the gene matches: 23. The CDR3 length is 19 residues. Germline assignment: CDR1 TVYSNPD and CDR2 GDNSRS (reference sequence). In DNA, the CDR3 is TGTGCCTTCCGAAGGTCCCTTTACTGGGGGACCCACCGATCCGATAAACTCATCTTT. Encoded protein: CAFRRSLYWGTHRSDKLIF.

As regards this clone: The protein that TCRdb holds for this DNA derives from a much larger clone and differs from the translated DNA at residues 6 and 21, which likely indicates a read error; the protein shown here is translated from the DNA. The chain has TRDV1 and TRDJ2; 12 bases fit TRDD3. Per the germline V gene, CDR1 is TSWWSYY and CDR2 is QGS. This CDR3 contains 24 residues. The CDR3 is CALGEPPFLPHSLWGIRLTARLFF. The CDR3, as DNA: TGTGCTCTTGGGGAACCCCCCTTCCTACCTCACTCCCTCTGGGGGATACGGCTGACAGCACGACTCTTCTTT.

This clone has a count of ten or more. TCRdb attributes to this sequence the protein of a much larger clone, which differs from the DNA translation at residue 4; a read error is likely, and the protein displayed is translated from the DNA. The J gene is TRDJ1, the V gene TRDV1; no definite D call. This CDR3 has 18 residues. The germline CDR1 and CDR2 sequences are TSWWSYY and QGS. V dropped 8 bases and J dropped 1 base, with 26 bases sitting between them. The CDR3 DNA is TGTGCTCTTAGGTTCACCTCCGTACATACTTATATCACCGATAAACTCATCTTT. Translated: CALRFTSVHTYITDKLIF.

This clone showed up just a few times. The protein held in TCRdb is that of a much larger clone and does not match this DNA's translation at residue 26, likely because of a read error; the protein shown is translated from the DNA. The J gene is TRDJ1, the V gene TRDV1; 12 bases align to TRDD3. Assignment of the J gene here rests on matching the DNA to germline, because TCRdb gives none. V lost 0 bases to trimming and J lost 3 bases; unmatched junction nucleotides: 47. This CDR3 region has 31 residues. Germline assignment: CDR1 TSWWSYY and CDR2 QGS. The CDR3 here is CALGELDPEDPLGITLYWGILLHLYADKLIF. DNA of the CDR3: TGTGCTCTTGGGGAACTGGATCCCGAGGATCCATTGGGGATCACCTTGTACTGGGGGATACTCCTTCATCTGTACGCCGATAAACTCATCTTT.

This clone turned up a few times. Since a far larger clone is one base different, this is likely a read error. This sample also contains other DNA sequences that code for the same CDR3. This sequence joins TRDV1 and TRDJ1; perhaps TRDD3 as D (6 bases). Assignment of the J gene here rests on matching the DNA to germline, because TCRdb gives none. This CDR3 spans 18 amino acids. Trimming stripped 1 base from V and 5 bases from J, with 23 bases between. Germline V lookup: CDR1 TSWWSYY, CDR2 QGS. The CDR3 sequence is CALGERGPTIRGTDKLIF. CDR3 DNA: TGTGCTCTTGGGGAACGGGGCCCTACTATACGGGGGACAGATAAACTCATCTTT.

This clone was seen more than once but under ten times. A far larger clone is one nucleotide away, so this likely arose from a read error. At the DNA level, this CDR3 is encoded by other sequences in the same sample as well. V is TRDV1 and J is TRDJ1; 12 nucleotides match TRDD3. CDR3 length: 23 amino acids. J lost 2 bases, V lost 4 bases, and 26 bases had no gene match. Germline loops: CDR1 TSWWSYY, CDR2 QGS. In DNA form, the CDR3 reads TGTGCTCTTGGGGCGCGACTTCCTATCCCATACTGGGGGATACCGAACTTTACCGATAAACTCATCTTT. Translated, it gives CALGARLPIPYWGIPNFTDKLIF.

This clone was picked up a small number of times. This likely stems from a read error, as it lies one base from a far larger clone. Other DNA sequences in the same sample also yield this CDR3. The chain uses TRDV1 and TRDJ1, with 9 bases lining up with TRDD3. Germline lookup yields CDR1 TSWWSYY and CDR2 QGS. The CDR3 has 19 residues. Germline trimming cut 6 bases from V and 1 base from J; bases unmatched to any gene: 18. The CDR3 sequence is CALGERITRGIPPTDKLIF. The CDR3 coding sequence is TGTGCTCTTGGTGAAAGGATCACTAGGGGGATACCGCCCACCGATAAACTCATCTTT.

The sample holds many counts of this clone. The protein that TCRdb holds for this DNA derives from a much larger clone and differs from the translated DNA at residue 15, which likely indicates a read error; the protein shown here is translated from the DNA. V and J are TRDV1 and TRDJ1; TRDD3 aligns across 7 bases. This CDR3 is built from 20 residues. Germline CDR1 reads TSWWSYY; CDR2 reads QGS. Trimming at V came to 2 bases and at J to 4 bases, leaving 22 bases not matched to a gene. CDR3 region: CALGEYRMGDEVTPVDKLIF. The DNA of the CDR3 is TGTGCTCTTGGGGAATACAGGATGGGGGACGAAGTAACACCCGTCGATAAACTCATCTTT.

Comments on this clone: It differs at one base from a far larger clone, so likely a read error. This same CDR3 is encoded by further DNA sequences in the sample. The chain couples TRDV1 to TRDJ1; D is perhaps TRDD2 or TRDD3 (9 bases each). Germline CDR1 is TSWWSYY and CDR2 is QGS. The V and J ends lost 3 bases and 3 bases respectively, with 26 bases between them. The length of the CDR3 is 19 residues. The CDR3 is CALGDPLPTRGYGPDKLIF. In DNA form, the CDR3 reads TGTGCTCTTGGGGACCCCCTTCCTACTAGGGGATACGGGCCCGATAAACTCATCTTT.

V usage is TRDV3 and J usage is TRDJ1, with D tentatively TRDD3 (5 bases). Here the J gene came from matching the DNA to germline, since TCRdb omits it. V was trimmed by 0 bases and J by 5 bases, leaving 31 bases between them. CDR1 TVYSNPD and CDR2 GDNSRS come from the germline V gene (reference sequence). The length of the CDR3 is 19 residues. In nucleotides, the CDR3 is TGTGCCTTTAGCCCAATTCATTACTCAAAAAGTGGGGACAGAGATAAACTCATCTTT. Amino acids: CAFSPIHYSKSGDRDKLIF.

The sample holds a few counts of this clone. The translation of this DNA and the TCRdb protein of a much larger clone differ at residue 12, probably owing to a read error; the protein shown here is translated from the DNA. The chain links TRDV1 to TRDJ3, with D possibly TRDD3 on 6 matching bases. The CDR3 runs 23 residues. V gave up 2 bases and J gave up 3 bases, with 29 bases separating them. Germline V CDR1 and CDR2: TSWWSYY, QGS. CDR3 sequence (DNA): TGTGCTCTTGGGGAAAGGTCTCTCTTGGGTCTGGTGGATACAGTCTGGGACACCCGACAGATGTTTTTC. It is translated as CALGERSLLGLVDTVWDTRQMFF.

This clone was observed at least ten times. TCRdb pairs this DNA with a much larger clone's protein that differs at residue 19, likely a read error; the protein shown was translated from the DNA. Called V gene: TRDV1; the J gene was not called; TRDD3 reflects the table's D call only, with no check against the DNA. Per germline, CDR1 TSWWSYY and CDR2 QGS. CDR3 length equals 21 residues. As DNA, the CDR3 is TGTGCTCTTGGGTCACGGTTAAAGGGACAACTACTGGGGGCGTACACCGATAAACCCATCTTT. It codes for CALGSRLKGQLLGAYTDKPIF.

In its sample, this clone was seen a few times. This likely traces to a read error, being one base from a far larger clone. Distinct nucleotide sequences in the sample also encode this CDR3. The V and J genes are TRDV1 and TRDJ1; 8 bases match TRDD3. As TCRdb names no J gene, one was assigned here on the basis of a DNA match to germline. The germline V gene has CDR1 TSWWSYY and CDR2 QGS. Unmatched junction bases numbered 29, after V lost 5 bases and J lost 0 bases. There are 23 residues in the CDR3. CDR3 loop: CALGSCAPTPWDWGPPYTDKLIF. The CDR3 region has the DNA TGTGCTCTTGGGTCCTGTGCTCCTACTCCTTGGGACTGGGGGCCACCCTACACCGATAAACTCATCTTT.

The table lists this clone with a few counts. TCRdb's protein, taken from a much larger clone, differs from this DNA's translation at residue 4, likely owing to a read error; the protein displayed comes from the DNA. The gene calls are TRDV2 and TRDJ1; 8 nucleotides agree with TRDD3. The J gene is not listed in TCRdb, so it was assigned here from a DNA match to germline. Germline V gives CDR1 GEAIGNYY, CDR2 EKD. The CDR3 is 20 residues long. This CDR3 is CACGTAWAGGPPWDTDKLIF. The CDR3 nucleotides are TGTGCCTGTGGCACCGCATGGGCTGGGGGACCCCCCTGGGACACCGATAAACTCATCTTT.

Only a few counts were recorded for this clone. TCRdb's protein, taken from a much larger clone, differs from this DNA's translation at residue 7, likely owing to a read error; the protein displayed comes from the DNA. The chain has TRDV3 and TRDJ1, with TRDD3 matching 13 bases. The J gene is not listed in TCRdb, so it was assigned here from a DNA match to germline. The V gene's germline CDR1 is TVYSNPD and CDR2 GDNSRS (reference sequence). The CDR3 spans 22 residues. V was pared by 4 bases and J by 2 bases, with 28 bases of the junction left unmatched. The CDR3 sequence: CASGLPGSFTGGYASRTDKLIF. The CDR3 DNA reads TGTGCCTCAGGCCTTCCTGGTAGTTTTACTGGGGGATACGCCAGTAGAACCGATAAACTCATCTTT.

In its sample, this clone was seen many times. The chain has TRDV1 and TRDJ1; 10 bases agree with TRDD3. This CDR3 contains 19 residues. V dropped 2 bases and J dropped 2; count of bases not matched to a gene: 14. Per germline, CDR1 TSWWSYY and CDR2 QGS. CDR3 loop: CALGESYDPWGIGTDKLIF. As DNA, the CDR3 is TGTGCTCTTGGGGAAAGCTACGACCCCTGGGGGATAGGGACCGATAAACTCATCTTT.

The rearrangement uses TRDV1 and TRDJ1; D perhaps matches TRDD3 (6 bases). The J gene was missing in TCRdb and was found by matching the end of the DNA to germline. Looked up from germline, CDR1 is TSWWSYY and CDR2 is QGS. Trimming took 5 bases from V and 6 from J, leaving 31 bases between them. This CDR3 region has 19 residues. The CDR3 nucleotides read TGTGCTCTTGGGAAACGGGGGGGGGGGAGAAGGAGATCCCCAAATAAACTCATCTTT. It yields the protein CALGKRGGGRRRSPNKLIF.

The table lists this clone with a few counts. A single base is all that separates this from a far larger clone, so a read error is likely. This specimen includes other DNA sequences encoding the same CDR3. CDR3 bases: TGTGCCTTCCCACTACCTTTTGGGGGTTTGTACACCGATAAACTCATCTTT. Its translation is CAFPLPFGGLYTDKLIF. The V gene is TRDV3, the J gene TRDJ1, with a tentative D call TRDD3 (6 bases). Germline loops: CDR1 TVYSNPD, CDR2 GDNSRS (reference sequence). The V end lost 3 bases, the J end lost 0 bases, and 23 bases lay between the germline ends. There are 17 residues in the CDR3.